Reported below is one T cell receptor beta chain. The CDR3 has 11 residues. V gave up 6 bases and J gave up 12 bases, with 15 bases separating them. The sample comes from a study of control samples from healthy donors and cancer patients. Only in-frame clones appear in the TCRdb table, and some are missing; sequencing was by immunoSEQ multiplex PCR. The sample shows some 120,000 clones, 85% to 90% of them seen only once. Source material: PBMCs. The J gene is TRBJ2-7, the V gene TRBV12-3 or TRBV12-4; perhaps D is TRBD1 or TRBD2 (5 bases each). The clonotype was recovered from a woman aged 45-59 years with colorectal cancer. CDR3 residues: CASSGTLLVYF. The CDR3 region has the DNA TGTGCCAGCAGCGGGACCCTCTTGGTGTACTTC.